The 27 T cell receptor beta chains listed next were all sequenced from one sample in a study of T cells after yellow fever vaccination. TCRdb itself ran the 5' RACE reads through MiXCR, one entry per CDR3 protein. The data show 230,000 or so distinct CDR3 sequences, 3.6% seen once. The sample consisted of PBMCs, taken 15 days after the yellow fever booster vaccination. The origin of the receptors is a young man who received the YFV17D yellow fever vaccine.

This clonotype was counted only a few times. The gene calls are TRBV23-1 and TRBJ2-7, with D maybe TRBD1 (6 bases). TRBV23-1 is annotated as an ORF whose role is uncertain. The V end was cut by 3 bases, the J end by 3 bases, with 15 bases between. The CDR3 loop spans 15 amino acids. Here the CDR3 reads CASSHRQGPYYEQYV. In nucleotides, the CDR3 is TGCGCCAGCAGTCATCGGCAGGGGCCTTACTACGAGCAGTACGTC.

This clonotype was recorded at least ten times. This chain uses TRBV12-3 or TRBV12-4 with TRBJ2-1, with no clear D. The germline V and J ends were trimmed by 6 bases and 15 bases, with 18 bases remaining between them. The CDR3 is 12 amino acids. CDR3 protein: CASSPGTRSRFF. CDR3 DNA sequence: TGTGCCAGCAGCCCGGGCACCCGATCTCGGTTCTTC.

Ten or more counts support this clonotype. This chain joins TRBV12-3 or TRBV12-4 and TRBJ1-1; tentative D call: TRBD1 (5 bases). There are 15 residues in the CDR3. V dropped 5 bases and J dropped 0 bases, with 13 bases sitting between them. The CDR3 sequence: CASSTLGGLNTEAFF. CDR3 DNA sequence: TGTGCCAGCAGTACCCTGGGGGGTCTGAACACTGAAGCTTTCTTT.

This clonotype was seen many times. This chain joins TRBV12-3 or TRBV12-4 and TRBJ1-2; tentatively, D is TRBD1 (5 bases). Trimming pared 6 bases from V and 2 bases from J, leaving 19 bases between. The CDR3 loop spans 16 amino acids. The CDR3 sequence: CASSGGGSVSNYGYTF. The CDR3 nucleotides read TGTGCCAGCAGCGGGGGGGGGAGTGTCAGCAACTATGGCTACACCTTC.

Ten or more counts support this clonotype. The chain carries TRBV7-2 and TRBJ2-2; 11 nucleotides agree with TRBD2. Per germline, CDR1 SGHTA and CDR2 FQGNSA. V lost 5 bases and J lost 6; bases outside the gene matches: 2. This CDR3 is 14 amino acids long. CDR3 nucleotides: TGTGCCAGCAGCCTACTAGCGGGGGCCGGGGAGCTGTTTTTT. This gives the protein CASSLLAGAGELFF.

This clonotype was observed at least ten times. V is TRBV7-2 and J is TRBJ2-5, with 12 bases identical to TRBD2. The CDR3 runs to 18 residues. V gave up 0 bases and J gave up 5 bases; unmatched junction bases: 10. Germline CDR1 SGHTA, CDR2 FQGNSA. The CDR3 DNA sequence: TGTGCCAGCAGCTTAGCGTTGCCTAGCGGGGGGGAGGGGGAGACCCAGTACTTC. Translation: CASSLALPSGGEGETQYF.

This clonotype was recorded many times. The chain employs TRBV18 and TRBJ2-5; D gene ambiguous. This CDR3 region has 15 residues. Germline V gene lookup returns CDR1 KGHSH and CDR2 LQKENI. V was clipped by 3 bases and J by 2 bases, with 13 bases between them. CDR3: CASSPGEIAQETQYF. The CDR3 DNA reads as TGTGCCAGCTCACCTGGAGAGATCGCTCAAGAGACCCAGTACTTC.

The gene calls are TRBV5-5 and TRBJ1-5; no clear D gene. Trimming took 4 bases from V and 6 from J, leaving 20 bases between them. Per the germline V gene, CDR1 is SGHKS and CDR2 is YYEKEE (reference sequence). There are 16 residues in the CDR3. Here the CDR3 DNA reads TGTGCCAGCAGCCGGGCCGGCCCAGTCGAGGGTCAGCCCCAGCATTTT. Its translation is CASSRAGPVEGQPQHF. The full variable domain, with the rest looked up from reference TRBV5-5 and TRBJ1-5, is DAGVTQSPTHLIKTRGQQVTLRCSPISGHKSVSWYQQVLGQGPQFIFQYYEKEERGRGNFPDRFSARQFPNYSSELNVNALLLGDSALYLCASSRAGPVEGQPQHFGDGTRLSIL.

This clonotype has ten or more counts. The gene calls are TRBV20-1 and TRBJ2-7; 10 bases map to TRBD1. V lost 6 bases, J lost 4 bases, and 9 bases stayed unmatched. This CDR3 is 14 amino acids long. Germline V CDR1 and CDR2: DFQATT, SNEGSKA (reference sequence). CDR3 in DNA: TGCAGTGCCAGGACAGGGGGGTTGGCGTACGAGCAGTACTTC. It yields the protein CSARTGGLAYEQYF.

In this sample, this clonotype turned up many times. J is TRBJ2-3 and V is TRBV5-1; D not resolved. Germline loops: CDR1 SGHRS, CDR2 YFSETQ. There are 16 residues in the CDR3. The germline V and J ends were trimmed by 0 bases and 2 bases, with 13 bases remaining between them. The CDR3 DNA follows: TGCGCCAGCAGCTTGGAGGTTGAAAGATACACAGATACGCAGTATTTT. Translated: CASSLEVERYTDTQYF. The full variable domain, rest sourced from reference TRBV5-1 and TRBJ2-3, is KAGVTQTPRYLIKTRGQQVTLSCSPISGHRSVSWYQQTPGQGLQFLFEYFSETQRNKGNFPGRFSGRQFSNSRSEMNVSTLELGDSALYLCASSLEVERYTDTQYFGPGTRLTVL.

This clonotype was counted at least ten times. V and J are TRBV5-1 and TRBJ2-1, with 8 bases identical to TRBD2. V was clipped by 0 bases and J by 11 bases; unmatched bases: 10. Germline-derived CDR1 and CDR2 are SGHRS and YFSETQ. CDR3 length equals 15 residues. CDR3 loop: CASSLGLAGGDQQFF. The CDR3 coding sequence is TGCGCCAGCAGCTTGGGATTGGCGGGGGGAGATCAGCAGTTCTTC. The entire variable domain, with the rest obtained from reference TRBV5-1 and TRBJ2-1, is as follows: KAGVTQTPRYLIKTRGQQVTLSCSPISGHRSVSWYQQTPGQGLQFLFEYFSETQRNKGNFPGRFSGRQFSNSRSEMNVSTLELGDSALYLCASSLGLAGGDQQFFGPGTRLTVL.

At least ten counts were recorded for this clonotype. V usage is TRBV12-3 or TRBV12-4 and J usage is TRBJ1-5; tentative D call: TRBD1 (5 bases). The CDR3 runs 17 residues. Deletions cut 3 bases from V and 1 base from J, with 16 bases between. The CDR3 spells CASSFSAGRGSNQPQHF. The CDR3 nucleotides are TGTGCCAGCAGTTTCAGCGCAGGGAGGGGCAGCAATCAGCCCCAGCATTTT.

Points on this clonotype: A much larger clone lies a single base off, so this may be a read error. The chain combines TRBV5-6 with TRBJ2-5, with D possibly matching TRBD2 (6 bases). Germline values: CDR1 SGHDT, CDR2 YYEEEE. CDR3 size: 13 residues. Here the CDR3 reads CASSFGWGETQNF. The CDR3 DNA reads TGTGCCAGCAGCTTCGGATGGGGGGAGACCCAGAACTTC.

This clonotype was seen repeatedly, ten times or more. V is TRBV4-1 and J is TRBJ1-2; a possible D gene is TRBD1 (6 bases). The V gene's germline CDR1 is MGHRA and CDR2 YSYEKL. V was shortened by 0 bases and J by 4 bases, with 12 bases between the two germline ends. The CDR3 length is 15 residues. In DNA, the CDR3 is TGCGCCAGCAGCCAAGATCAGGGGAGGACCTATGGCTACACCTTC. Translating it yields CASSQDQGRTYGYTF.

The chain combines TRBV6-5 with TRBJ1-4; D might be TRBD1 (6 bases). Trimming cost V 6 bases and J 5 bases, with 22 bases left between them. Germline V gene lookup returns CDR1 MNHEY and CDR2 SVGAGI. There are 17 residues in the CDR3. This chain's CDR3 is CASSPDGFGQSNEKLFF. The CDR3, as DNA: TGTGCCAGCAGCCCCGATGGCTTCGGACAGTCCAATGAAAAACTGTTTTTT.

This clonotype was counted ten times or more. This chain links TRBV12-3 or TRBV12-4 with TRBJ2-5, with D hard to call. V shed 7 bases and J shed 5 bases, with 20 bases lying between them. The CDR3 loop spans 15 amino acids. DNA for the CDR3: TGTGCCAGCACCCGGCGCCGCTCGGCATCGGAGACCCAGTACTTC. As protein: CASTRRRSASETQYF.

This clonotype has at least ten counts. This CDR3 is CASTRGERTGELFF. CDR3 in DNA: TGTGCCAGCACCCGGGGGGAGCGCACCGGGGAGCTGTTTTTT. The rearrangement links TRBV5-5 to TRBJ2-2, with TRBD2 matching 7 bases. This CDR3 has 14 amino acids. The V segment lost 6 bases and the J segment 4 bases; nucleotides outside the gene matches: 6. Germline CDR1 and CDR2: SGHKS and YYEKEE (reference sequence).

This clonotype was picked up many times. The chain's CDR3 is CAVETGVEQFF. Here the CDR3 DNA reads TGTGCCGTTGAGACGGGGGTTGAGCAGTTCTTC. The rearrangement links TRBV10-3 to TRBJ2-1; D is possibly TRBD2 (6 bases). V was pared by 11 bases and J by 9 bases, with 14 bases between. The CDR3 is 11 residues long. Looked up from germline, CDR1 is ENHRY and CDR2 is SYGVKD.

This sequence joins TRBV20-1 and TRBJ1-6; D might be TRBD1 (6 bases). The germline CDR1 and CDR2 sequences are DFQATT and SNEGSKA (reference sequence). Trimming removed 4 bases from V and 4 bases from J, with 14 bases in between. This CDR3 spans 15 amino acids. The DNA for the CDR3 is TGCAGTGCTAAGCAGGGGTTGGGATATAATTCACCCCTCCACTTT. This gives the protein CSAKQGLGYNSPLHF.

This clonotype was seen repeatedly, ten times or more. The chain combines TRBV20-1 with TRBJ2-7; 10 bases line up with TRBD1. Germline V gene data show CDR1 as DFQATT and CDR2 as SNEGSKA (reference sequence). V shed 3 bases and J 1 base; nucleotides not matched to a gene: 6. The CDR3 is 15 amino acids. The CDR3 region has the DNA TGCAGTGCTAGGGGGACAGGGGAACGGTCCTACGAGCAGTACTTC. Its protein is CSARGTGERSYEQYF.

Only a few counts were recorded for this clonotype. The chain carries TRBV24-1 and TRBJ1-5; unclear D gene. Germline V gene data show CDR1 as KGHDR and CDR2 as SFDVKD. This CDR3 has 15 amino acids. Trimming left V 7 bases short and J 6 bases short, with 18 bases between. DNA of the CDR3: TGTGCCACCAGAAACATCGGGGAGGGTGGTCAGCCCCAGCATTTT. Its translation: CATRNIGEGGQPQHF.

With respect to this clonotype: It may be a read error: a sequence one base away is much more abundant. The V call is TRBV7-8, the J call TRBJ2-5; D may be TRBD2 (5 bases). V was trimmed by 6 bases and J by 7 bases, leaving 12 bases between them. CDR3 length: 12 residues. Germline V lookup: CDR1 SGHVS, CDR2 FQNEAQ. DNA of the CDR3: TGTGCCAGCAGACCTATTGCGGGGACCCAGTACTTC. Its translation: CASRPIAGTQYF.

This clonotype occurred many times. The DNA for the CDR3 is TGTGCCAGCAGCTTGGAACAGATACATAATTCACCCCTCCACTTT. Translation: CASSLEQIHNSPLHF. The chain is built from TRBV5-5 and TRBJ1-6; D gene uncertain. Germline lookup yields CDR1 SGHKS and CDR2 YYEKEE (reference sequence). The CDR3 is 15 amino acids. Trimming took off 0 bases at V and 5 bases at J, with 9 bases between the two ends.

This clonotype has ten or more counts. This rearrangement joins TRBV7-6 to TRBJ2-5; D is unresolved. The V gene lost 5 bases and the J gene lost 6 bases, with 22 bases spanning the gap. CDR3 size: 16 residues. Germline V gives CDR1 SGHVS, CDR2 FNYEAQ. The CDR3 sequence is CASSQRQGPLRQTQYF. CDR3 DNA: TGTGCCAGCAGCCAACGCCAAGGACCCCTCCGACAGACCCAGTACTTC.

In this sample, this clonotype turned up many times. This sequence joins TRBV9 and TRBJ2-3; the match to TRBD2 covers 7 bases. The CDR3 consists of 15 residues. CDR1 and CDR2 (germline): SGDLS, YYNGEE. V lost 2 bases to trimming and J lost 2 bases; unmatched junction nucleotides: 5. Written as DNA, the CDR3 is TGTGCCAGCAGCGTCCAAGCGGGGTCCACAGATACGCAGTATTTT. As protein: CASSVQAGSTDTQYF. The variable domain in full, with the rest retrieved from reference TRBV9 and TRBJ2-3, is DSGVTQTPKHLITATGQRVTLRCSPRSGDLSVYWYQQSLDQGLQFLIQYYNGEERAKGNILERFSAQQFPDLHSELNLSSLELGDSALYFCASSVQAGSTDTQYFGPGTRLTVL.

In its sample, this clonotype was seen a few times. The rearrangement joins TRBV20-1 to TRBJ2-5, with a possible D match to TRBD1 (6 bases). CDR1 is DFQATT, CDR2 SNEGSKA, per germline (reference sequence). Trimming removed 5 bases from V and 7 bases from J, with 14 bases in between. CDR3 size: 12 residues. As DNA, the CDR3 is TGCAGTGCTGGAACAGGGATAGGGACCCAGTACTTC. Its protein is CSAGTGIGTQYF.

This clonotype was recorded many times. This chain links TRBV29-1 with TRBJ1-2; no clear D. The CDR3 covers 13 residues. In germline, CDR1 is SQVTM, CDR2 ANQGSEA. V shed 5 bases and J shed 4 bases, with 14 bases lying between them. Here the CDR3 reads CSVTAGLGYGYTF. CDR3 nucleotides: TGCAGCGTTACCGCCGGTTTGGGCTATGGCTACACCTTC.